These 21 T cell receptor beta chains originate from one sample sequenced in a study of cytomegalovirus exposure and HLA in healthy donors. Primers included in the PCR were 60 Vbeta and 13 Jbeta primers. Here immunoSEQ multiplex PCR was the method, and the copy in TCRdb shows in-frame clones only, minus some. The sample contains 240,000 or so clones, about 81% of which appear only once. The specimen sequenced was PBMCs. The origin of the receptors is a woman between 35 and 50 years old in good health and CMV-seropositive.

The rearrangement uses TRBV10-3 and TRBJ2-7, with D perhaps TRBD2 (6 bases). The CDR3 is 16 residues long. CDR1 and CDR2 from the germline V gene are ENHRY and SYGVKD. Trimming removed 0 bases from V and 4 bases from J, with 16 bases in between. CDR3: CAISESSSGDNYEQYF. The DNA for the CDR3 is TGTGCCATCAGTGAGTCCTCCTCGGGAGACAATTACGAGCAGTACTTC.

This chain joins TRBV2 and TRBJ2-5, with D possibly being TRBD1 (6 bases). V was trimmed by 4 bases and J by 2 bases, leaving 8 bases between them. The CDR3 has 13 amino acids. From germline, CDR1 is SNHLY and CDR2 FYNNEI. The CDR3 reads CASSVQGQETQYF. The CDR3 nucleotides read TGTGCCAGCAGTGTTCAGGGGCAAGAGACCCAGTACTTC.

The chain has TRBV19 and TRBJ1-4; D is uncertain. V lost 0 bases and J 0 bases, leaving 14 bases between the germline ends. Germline V CDR1 and CDR2: LNHDA, SQIVND (reference sequence). This CDR3 spans 18 amino acids. CDR3 sequence: CASSIDGPQSSTNEKLFF. CDR3 bases: TGTGCCAGTAGTATAGATGGTCCCCAGTCTTCAACTAATGAAAAACTGTTTTTT.

This chain uses TRBV19 with TRBJ2-5; 8 nucleotides agree with TRBD1. The germline gives CDR1 LNHDA, CDR2 SQIVND (reference sequence). The CDR3 is 14 residues long. V lost 6 bases and J lost 7; bases outside the gene matches: 10. CDR3 bases: TGTGCCAGTAGCCAGGACAGGGCAAGTCGGACCCAGTACTTC. This encodes CASSQDRASRTQYF.

This clone has more than one count but fewer than ten. The chain combines TRBV4-2 with TRBJ2-1; possible D gene TRBD2, 6 bases. This CDR3 has 14 residues. Looked up from germline, CDR1 is LGHNA and CDR2 is YNFKEQ. V dropped 4 bases and J dropped 5 bases, with 12 bases sitting between them. The CDR3 region is CASSRGEANNEQFF. CDR3 sequence (DNA): TGTGCCAGCAGCCGAGGGGAGGCTAACAATGAGCAGTTCTTC.

This clone has just one count. The chain has TRBV19 and TRBJ2-7; D is possibly TRBD1 (5 bases). The ends were cut back, 6 bases at V and 0 bases at J, with 18 bases in the middle. The CDR3 runs 16 residues. Germline loops: CDR1 LNHDA, CDR2 SQIVND (reference sequence). The CDR3 protein is CASSPAYVQDSYEQYF. The CDR3 nucleotides are TGTGCCAGTAGCCCGGCTTATGTACAGGACTCCTACGAGCAGTACTTC.

This chain joins TRBV15 and TRBJ1-2; TRBD1 agrees at 9 bases. Germline assignment: CDR1 LNHNV and CDR2 YYDKDF (reference sequence). There are 16 residues in the CDR3. Trimming removed 1 base from V and 6 bases from J; junction bases left unmatched: 9. The CDR3 loop is CATSRVRGQGGNGYTF. The CDR3, as DNA: TGTGCCACCAGCAGAGTCCGGGGACAGGGTGGCAATGGCTACACCTTC. Filled out from reference TRBV15 and TRBJ1-2, the complete variable domain reads DAMVIQNPRYQVTQFGKPVTLSCSQTLNHNVMYWYQQKSSQAPKLLFHYYDKDFNNEADTPDNFQSRRPNTSFCFLDIRSPGLGDTAMYLCATSRVRGQGGNGYTFGSGTRLTVV.

This clone was counted a few times. V usage is TRBV5-1 and J usage is TRBJ2-5, with a possible D match to TRBD1 (5 bases). The V and J ends lost 0 bases and 5 bases respectively, with 14 bases between them. CDR1 and CDR2 (germline): SGHRS, YFSETQ. The CDR3 spans 15 residues. DNA of the CDR3: TGCGCCAGCAGCTTGGCCAGGGATTCAGGGGAGACCCAGTACTTC. It codes for CASSLARDSGETQYF.

This clone was counted only a few times. The gene calls are TRBV27 and TRBJ2-7; the match to TRBD1 covers 10 bases. V lost 4 bases to trimming and J lost 2 bases; unmatched junction nucleotides: 8. CDR1 MNHEY and CDR2 SMNVEV come from the germline V gene (reference sequence). The CDR3 totals 16 residues. The CDR3 region is CASSSPRQGATYEQYF. CDR3 coding DNA: TGTGCCAGCAGTTCGCCCCGACAGGGGGCTACCTACGAGCAGTACTTC.

In this sample, this clone turned up once. CDR3 nucleotides: TGTGCCAGCAATATTCGTCAGACACGCGCTAACTATGGCTACACCTTC. This sequence encodes CASNIRQTRANYGYTF. The rearrangement uses TRBV6-6 and TRBJ1-2; D unclear. V gave up 7 bases and J gave up 0 bases, with 18 bases separating them. The CDR3 is made up of 16 amino acids. Per the germline V gene, CDR1 is MNHNY and CDR2 is SVGAGI (reference sequence).

CDR3 amino acids: CASSLAGASYEQYF. The CDR3 DNA reads as TGTGCCAGCAGTTTAGCGGGGGCATCCTACGAGCAGTACTTC. The chain links TRBV27 to TRBJ2-7; D is perhaps TRBD2 (7 bases). The CDR3 is 14 amino acids. The germline CDR1 and CDR2 sequences are MNHEY and SMNVEV (reference sequence). Trimming stripped 2 bases from V and 1 base from J, with 9 bases between.

The chain uses TRBV5-4 and TRBJ2-2, with D perhaps TRBD2 (6 bases). This CDR3 has 15 amino acids. Germline V CDR1 and CDR2: SGHNT, YYREEE (reference sequence). Trimming cost V 0 bases and J 6 bases, with 12 bases left between them. CDR3 sequence reads: CASSLGGPGAGELFF. The CDR3 DNA reads TGTGCCAGCAGCTTGGGAGGGCCGGGGGCCGGGGAGCTGTTTTTT.

The chain uses TRBV30 and TRBJ2-3; 8 nucleotides match TRBD1. J was trimmed by 5 bases and V by 1 base; bases with no gene match: 2. Germline values: CDR1 GTSNPN, CDR2 SVGIG (reference sequence). The CDR3 contains 13 residues. CDR3 DNA sequence: TGTGCCTGGAGTGCAGGGGGCAGAGATACGCAGTATTTT. Residues: CAWSAGGRDTQYF.

The chain recombines TRBV6-9 with TRBJ1-1, with 7 bases aligning to TRBD1. The J segment lost 4 bases and the V segment lost 6 bases, leaving 2 bases of the junction unmatched. There are 12 residues in the CDR3. Germline CDR1 is MNHGY and CDR2 is SVAAGI. CDR3 DNA sequence: TGTGCCAGCAGGACAGGGTTCACTGAAGCTTTCTTT. This gives the protein CASRTGFTEAFF.

This clone has a single count. The rearrangement links TRBV7-2 to TRBJ1-2, with D hard to call. Looked up from germline, CDR1 is SGHTA and CDR2 is FQGNSA. There are 12 residues in the CDR3. V dropped 1 base and J dropped 8 bases, with 8 bases sitting between them. CDR3 loop: CASSLVGRGYTF. As DNA, the CDR3 is TGTGCCAGCAGCTTAGTGGGGAGAGGCTACACCTTC.

The V call is TRBV9, the J call TRBJ1-2; 7 bases map to TRBD1. The CDR3 is made up of 11 amino acids. The trim removed 7 bases at V and 7 bases at J, leaving 4 bases unmatched. Per germline, CDR1 SGDLS and CDR2 YYNGEE. CDR3 nucleotides: TGTGCCAGCGCAACAGGGGTTGGCTACACCTTC. Protein: CASATGVGYTF.

The chain combines TRBV6-5 with TRBJ1-3; D is perhaps TRBD1 (5 bases). Per germline, CDR1 MNHEY and CDR2 SVGAGI. The ends were cut back, 0 bases at V and 2 bases at J, with 11 bases in the middle. The CDR3 runs to 16 residues. The DNA of the CDR3 is TGTGCCAGCAGTTACTCGGACATAAGTACTGGAAACACCATATATTTT. It specifies CASSYSDISTGNTIYF.

CDR3 coding DNA: TGTGCCAGCAGCGAGGGAGCTGGACAGCAATACTCTGAAGCTTTCTTT. It specifies CASSEGAGQQYSEAFF. The rearrangement links TRBV9 to TRBJ1-1, with D perhaps TRBD1 (6 bases). V lost 3 bases and J lost 6, with 21 bases in between. Looked up from germline, CDR1 is SGDLS and CDR2 is YYNGEE. The CDR3 has 16 amino acids.

The J gene is TRBJ2-5, the V gene TRBV18; D may be TRBD2 (6 bases). The CDR3 loop spans 12 amino acids. Trimming took 0 bases from V and 12 from J, leaving 11 bases between them. CDR1 and CDR2 (germline): KGHSH, LQKENI. CDR3 sequence (DNA): TGTGCCAGCTCACCACCGGGGGGAGCCGAGTACTTC. It is translated as CASSPPGGAEYF.

This clone came up once. The genes are TRBV18 and TRBJ1-5; no reliable D call. Looked up from germline, CDR1 is KGHSH and CDR2 is LQKENI. The CDR3 length is 16 residues. Trimming shortened V by 5 bases and J by 5 bases, and 19 bases separated the two germline ends. CDR3 sequence (DNA): TGTGCCAGCTCATCCAGAGGCGAGTCGTCGTATCAGCCCCAGCATTTT. Translating it yields CASSSRGESSYQPQHF.

The V gene is TRBV6-4, the J gene TRBJ2-1, with D maybe TRBD2 (5 bases). The germline V gene encodes CDR1 MRHNA and CDR2 SNTAGT. The length of the CDR3 is 15 residues. V was shortened by 0 bases and J by 3 bases, with 9 bases between the two germline ends. CDR3 protein: CASSDSSGYYNEQFF. The CDR3 coding sequence is TGTGCCAGCAGTGACTCGAGCGGTTACTACAATGAGCAGTTCTTC.